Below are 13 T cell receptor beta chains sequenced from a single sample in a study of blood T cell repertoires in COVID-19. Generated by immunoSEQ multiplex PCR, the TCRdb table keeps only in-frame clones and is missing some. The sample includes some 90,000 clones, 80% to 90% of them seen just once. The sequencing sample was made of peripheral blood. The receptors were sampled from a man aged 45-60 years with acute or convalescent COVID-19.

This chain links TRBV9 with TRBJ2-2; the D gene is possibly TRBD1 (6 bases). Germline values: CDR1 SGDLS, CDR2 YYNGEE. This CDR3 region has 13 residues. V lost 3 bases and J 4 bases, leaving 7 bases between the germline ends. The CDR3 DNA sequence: TGTGCCAGCAGCGGCAGGGGCACCGGGGAGCTGTTTTTT. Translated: CASSGRGTGELFF.

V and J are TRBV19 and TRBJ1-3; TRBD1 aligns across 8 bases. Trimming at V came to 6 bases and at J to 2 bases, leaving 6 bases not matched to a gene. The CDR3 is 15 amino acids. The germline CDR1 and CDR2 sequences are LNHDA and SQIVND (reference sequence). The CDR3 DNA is TGTGCCAGTAGCCAGAAACAGGGGGCTGGAAACACCATATATTTT. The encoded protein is CASSQKQGAGNTIYF.

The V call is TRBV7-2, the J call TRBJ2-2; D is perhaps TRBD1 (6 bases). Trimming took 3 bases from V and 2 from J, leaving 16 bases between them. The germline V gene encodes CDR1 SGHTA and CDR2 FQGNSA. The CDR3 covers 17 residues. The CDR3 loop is CASSFGQGRRNTGELFF. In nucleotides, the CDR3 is TGTGCCAGCAGCTTTGGGCAGGGGCGTCGTAACACCGGGGAGCTGTTTTTT.

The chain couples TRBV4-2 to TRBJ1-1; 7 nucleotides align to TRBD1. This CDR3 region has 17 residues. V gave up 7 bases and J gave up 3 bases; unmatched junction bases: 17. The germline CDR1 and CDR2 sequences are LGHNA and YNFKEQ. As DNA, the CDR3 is TGTGCCAGCAAGGGACGATCGGACAGGAGGACCGACACTGAAGCTTTCTTT. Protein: CASKGRSDRRTDTEAFF.

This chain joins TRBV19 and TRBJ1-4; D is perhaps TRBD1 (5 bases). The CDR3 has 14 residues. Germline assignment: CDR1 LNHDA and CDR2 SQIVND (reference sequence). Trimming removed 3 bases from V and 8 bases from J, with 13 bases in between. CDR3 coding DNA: TGTGCCAGTAGTATCGGGTCAGGGAACGAAAAACTGTTTTTT. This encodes CASSIGSGNEKLFF.

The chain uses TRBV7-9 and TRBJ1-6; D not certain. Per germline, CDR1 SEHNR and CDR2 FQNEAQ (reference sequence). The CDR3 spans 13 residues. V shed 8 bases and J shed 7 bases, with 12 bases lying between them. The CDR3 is CASLDTLNSPLHF. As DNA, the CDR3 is TGTGCCAGCTTAGACACACTGAATTCACCCCTCCACTTT.

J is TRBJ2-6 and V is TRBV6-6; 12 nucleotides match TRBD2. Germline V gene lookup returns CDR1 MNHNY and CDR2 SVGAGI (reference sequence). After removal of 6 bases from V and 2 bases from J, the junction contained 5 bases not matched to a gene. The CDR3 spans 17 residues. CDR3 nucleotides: TGTGCCAGCAGGCGATCTAGCGGGGGGGCTGGGGCCAACGTCCTGACTTTC. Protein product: CASRRSSGGAGANVLTF.

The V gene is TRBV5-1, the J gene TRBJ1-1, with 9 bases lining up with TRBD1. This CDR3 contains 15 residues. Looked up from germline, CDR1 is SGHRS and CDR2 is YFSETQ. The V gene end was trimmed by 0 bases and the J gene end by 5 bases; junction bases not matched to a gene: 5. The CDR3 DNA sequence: TGCGCCAGCAGCTTGGGCCAGACAGGGGGGACTGAAGCTTTCTTT. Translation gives CASSLGQTGGTEAFF.

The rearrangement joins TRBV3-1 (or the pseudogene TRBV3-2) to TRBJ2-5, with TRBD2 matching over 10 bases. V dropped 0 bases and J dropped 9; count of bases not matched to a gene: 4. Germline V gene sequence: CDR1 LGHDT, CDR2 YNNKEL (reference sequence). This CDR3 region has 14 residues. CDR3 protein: CASSQDSGGTSQYF. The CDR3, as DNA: TGTGCCAGCAGCCAAGATAGCGGGGGGACGTCCCAGTACTTC.

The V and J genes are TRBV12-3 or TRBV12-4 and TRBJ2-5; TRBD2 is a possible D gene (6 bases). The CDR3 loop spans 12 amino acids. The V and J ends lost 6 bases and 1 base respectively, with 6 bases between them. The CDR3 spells CASRGGQETQYF. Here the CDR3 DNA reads TGTGCCAGCAGGGGGGGCCAAGAGACCCAGTACTTC.

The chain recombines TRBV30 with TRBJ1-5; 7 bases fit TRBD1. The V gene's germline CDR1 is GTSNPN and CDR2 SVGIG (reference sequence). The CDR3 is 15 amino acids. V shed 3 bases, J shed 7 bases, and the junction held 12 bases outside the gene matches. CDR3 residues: CAWRLGTGVGQPQHF. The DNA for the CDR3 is TGTGCCTGGAGGCTGGGAACAGGGGTTGGACAGCCCCAGCATTTT.

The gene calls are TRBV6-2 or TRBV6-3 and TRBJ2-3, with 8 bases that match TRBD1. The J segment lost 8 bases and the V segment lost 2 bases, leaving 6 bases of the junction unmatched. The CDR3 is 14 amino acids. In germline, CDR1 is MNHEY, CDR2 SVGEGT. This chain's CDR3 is CASSYPDRGGTQYF. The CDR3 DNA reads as TGTGCCAGCAGTTACCCTGACAGGGGAGGTACGCAGTATTTT.

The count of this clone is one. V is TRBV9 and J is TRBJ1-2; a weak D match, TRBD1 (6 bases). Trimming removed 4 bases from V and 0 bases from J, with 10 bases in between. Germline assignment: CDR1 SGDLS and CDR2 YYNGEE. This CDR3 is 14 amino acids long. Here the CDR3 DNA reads TGTGCCAGCAGCACCGGGACAACTAACTATGGCTACACCTTC. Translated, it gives CASSTGTTNYGYTF.